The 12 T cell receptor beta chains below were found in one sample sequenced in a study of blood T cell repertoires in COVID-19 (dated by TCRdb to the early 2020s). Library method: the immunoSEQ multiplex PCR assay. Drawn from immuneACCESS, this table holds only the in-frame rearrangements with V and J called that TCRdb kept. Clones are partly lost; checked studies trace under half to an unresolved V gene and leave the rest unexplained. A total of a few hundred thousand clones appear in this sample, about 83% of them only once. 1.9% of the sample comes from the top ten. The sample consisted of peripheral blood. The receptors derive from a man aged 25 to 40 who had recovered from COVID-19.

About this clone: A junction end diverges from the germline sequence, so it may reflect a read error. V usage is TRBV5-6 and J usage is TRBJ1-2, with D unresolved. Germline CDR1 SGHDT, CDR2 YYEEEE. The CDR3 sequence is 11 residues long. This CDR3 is CASSLRTELSF. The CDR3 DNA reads TGTGCCAGCAGCCTACGAACAGAGCTTTCCTTC.

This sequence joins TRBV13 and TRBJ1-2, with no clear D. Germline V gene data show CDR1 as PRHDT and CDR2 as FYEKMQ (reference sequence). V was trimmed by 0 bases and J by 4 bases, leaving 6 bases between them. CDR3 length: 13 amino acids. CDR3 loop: CASSLGRGYGYTF. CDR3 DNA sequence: TGTGCCAGCAGCTTAGGACGGGGCTATGGCTACACCTTC. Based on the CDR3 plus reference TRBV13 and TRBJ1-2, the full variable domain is AAGVIQSPRHLIKEKRETATLKCYPIPRHDTVYWYQQGPGQDPQFLISFYEKMQSDKGSIPDRFSAQQFSDYHSELNMSSLELGDSALYFCASSLGRGYGYTFGSGTRLTVV.

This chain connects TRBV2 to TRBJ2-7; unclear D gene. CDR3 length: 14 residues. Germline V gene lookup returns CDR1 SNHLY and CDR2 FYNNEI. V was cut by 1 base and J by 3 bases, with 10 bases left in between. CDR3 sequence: CASSEGVAVYEQYF. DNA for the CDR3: TGTGCCAGCAGTGAAGGTGTGGCAGTCTACGAGCAGTACTTC. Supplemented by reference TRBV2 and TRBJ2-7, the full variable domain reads EPEVTQTPSHQVTQMGQEVILRCVPISNHLYFYWYRQILGQKVEFLVSFYNNEISEKSEIFDDQFSVERPDGSNFTLKIRSTKLEDSAMYFCASSEGVAVYEQYFGPGTRLTVT.

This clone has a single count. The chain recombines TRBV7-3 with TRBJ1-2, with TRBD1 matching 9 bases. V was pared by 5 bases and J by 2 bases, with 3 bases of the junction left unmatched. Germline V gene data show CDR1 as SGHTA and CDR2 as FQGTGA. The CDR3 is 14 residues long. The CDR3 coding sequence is TGTGCCAGCAGCCCAGGACAGGGGAACTATGGCTACACCTTC. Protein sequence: CASSPGQGNYGYTF.

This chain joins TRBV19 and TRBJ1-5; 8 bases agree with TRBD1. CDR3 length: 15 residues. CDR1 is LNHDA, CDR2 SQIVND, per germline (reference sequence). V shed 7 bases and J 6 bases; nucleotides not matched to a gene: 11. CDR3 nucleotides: TGTGCCAGTAATCTGTCAGGGGGCGTAGGTCAGCCCCAGCATTTT. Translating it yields CASNLSGGVGQPQHF. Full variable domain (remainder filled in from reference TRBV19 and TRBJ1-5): DGGITQSPKYLFRKEGQNVTLSCEQNLNHDAMYWYRQDPGQGLRLIYYSQIVNDFQKGDIAEGYSVSREKKESFPLTVTSAQKNPTAFYLCASNLSGGVGQPQHFGDGTRLSIL.

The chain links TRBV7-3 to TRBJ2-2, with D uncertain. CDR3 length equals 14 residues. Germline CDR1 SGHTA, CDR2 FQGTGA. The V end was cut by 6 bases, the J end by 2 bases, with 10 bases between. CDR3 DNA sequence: TGTGCCAGCAGTGCGACTGGAAACACCGGGGAGCTGTTTTTT. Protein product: CASSATGNTGELFF. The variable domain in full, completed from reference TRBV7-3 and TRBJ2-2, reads GAGVSQTPSNKVTEKGKYVELRCDPISGHTALYWYRQSLGQGPEFLIYFQGTGAADDSGLPNDRFFAVRPEGSVSTLKIQRTERGDSAVYLCASSATGNTGELFFGEGSRLTVL.

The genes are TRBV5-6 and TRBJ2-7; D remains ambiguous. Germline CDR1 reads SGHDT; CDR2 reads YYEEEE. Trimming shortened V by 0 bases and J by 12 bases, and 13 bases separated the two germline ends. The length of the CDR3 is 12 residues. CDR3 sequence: CASSLASHPGYV. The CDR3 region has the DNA TGTGCCAGCAGCTTGGCCTCCCATCCGGGGTACGTC.

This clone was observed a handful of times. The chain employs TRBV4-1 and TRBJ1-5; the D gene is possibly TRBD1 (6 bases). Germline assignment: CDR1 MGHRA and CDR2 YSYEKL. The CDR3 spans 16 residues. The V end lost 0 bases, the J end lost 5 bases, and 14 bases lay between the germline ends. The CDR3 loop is CASSQDGQGTYQPQHF. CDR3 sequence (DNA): TGCGCCAGCAGCCAAGATGGGCAGGGGACGTATCAGCCCCAGCATTTT.

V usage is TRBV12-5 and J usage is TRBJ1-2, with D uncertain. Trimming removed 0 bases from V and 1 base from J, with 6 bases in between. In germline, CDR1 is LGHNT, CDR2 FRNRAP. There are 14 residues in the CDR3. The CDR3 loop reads CASGLVPGNYGYTF. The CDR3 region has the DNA TGTGCTAGTGGTTTGGTACCCGGTAACTATGGCTACACCTTC. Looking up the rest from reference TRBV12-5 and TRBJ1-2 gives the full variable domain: DARVTQTPRHKVTEMGQEVTMRCQPILGHNTVFWYRQTMMQGLELLAYFRNRAPLDDSGMPKDRFSAEMPDATLATLKIQPSEPRDSAVYFCASGLVPGNYGYTFGSGTRLTVV.

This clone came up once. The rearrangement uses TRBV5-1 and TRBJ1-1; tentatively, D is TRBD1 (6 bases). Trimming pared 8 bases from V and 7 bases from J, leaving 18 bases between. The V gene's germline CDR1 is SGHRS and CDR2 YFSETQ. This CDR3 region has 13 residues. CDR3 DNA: TGCGCCAGTTCAAGGGGGGGCGTGCTTGAAGCTTTCTTT. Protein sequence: CASSRGGVLEAFF. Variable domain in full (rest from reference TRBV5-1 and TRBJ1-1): KAGVTQTPRYLIKTRGQQVTLSCSPISGHRSVSWYQQTPGQGLQFLFEYFSETQRNKGNFPGRFSGRQFSNSRSEMNVSTLELGDSALYLCASSRGGVLEAFFGQGTRLTVV.

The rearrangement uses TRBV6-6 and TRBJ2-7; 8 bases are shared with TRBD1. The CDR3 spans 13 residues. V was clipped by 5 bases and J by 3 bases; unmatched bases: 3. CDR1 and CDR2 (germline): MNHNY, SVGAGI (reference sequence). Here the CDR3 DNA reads TGTGCCAGCAGTCACGGGACAGGCTACGAGCAGTACGTC. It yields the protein CASSHGTGYEQYV.

The CDR3 sequence is CASGLVPRGYYEQYV. CDR3 coding DNA: TGTGCTAGTGGTTTGGTCCCCCGGGGGTATTACGAGCAGTACGTC. V gene TRBV12-5 combines with J gene TRBJ2-7; perhaps TRBD2 as D (6 bases). This CDR3 contains 15 residues. V lost 0 bases, J lost 4 bases, and 13 bases lay in between. The germline V gene encodes CDR1 LGHNT and CDR2 FRNRAP.